This TCR beta chain was found in a study of blood T cell repertoires in COVID-19. Study-level background: Acute and convalescent COVID-19 specimens originated in the United States, Italy and Spain. PBMCs, B-cell-depleted T cells, or T cells provided the cDNA or gDNA that made up the material.

The length of the CDR3 is 15 residues. In germline, CDR1 is LNHDA, CDR2 SQIVND (reference sequence). Trimming removed 2 bases at V and 4 bases at J, with 12 bases between. Produced via immunoSEQ multiplex PCR; TCRdb's table is partial and in-frame only. The sample consists of 89,000 or so clones, 85% of them appearing once. The sequenced material came from peripheral blood. This chain links TRBV19 with TRBJ1-3, with D maybe TRBD1 (6 bases). This receptor was identified in a man aged 80 or over with acute or convalescent COVID-19. CDR3: CASSIPGHLGNTIYF. The CDR3 bases are TGTGCCAGTAGTATACCGGGACACCTGGGAAACACCATATATTTT.